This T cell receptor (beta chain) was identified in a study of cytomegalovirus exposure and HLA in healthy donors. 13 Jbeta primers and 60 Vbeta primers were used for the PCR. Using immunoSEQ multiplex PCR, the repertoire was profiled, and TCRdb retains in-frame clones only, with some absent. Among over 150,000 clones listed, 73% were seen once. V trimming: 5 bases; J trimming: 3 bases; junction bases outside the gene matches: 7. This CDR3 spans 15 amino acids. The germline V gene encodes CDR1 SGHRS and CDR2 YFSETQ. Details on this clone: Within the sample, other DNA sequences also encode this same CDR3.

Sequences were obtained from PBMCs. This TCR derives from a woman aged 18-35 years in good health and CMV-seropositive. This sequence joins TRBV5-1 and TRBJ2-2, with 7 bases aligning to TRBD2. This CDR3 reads CASSPVGLDTGELFF. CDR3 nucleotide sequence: TGCGCCAGCAGTCCCGTTGGACTAGACACCGGGGAGCTGTTTTTT.